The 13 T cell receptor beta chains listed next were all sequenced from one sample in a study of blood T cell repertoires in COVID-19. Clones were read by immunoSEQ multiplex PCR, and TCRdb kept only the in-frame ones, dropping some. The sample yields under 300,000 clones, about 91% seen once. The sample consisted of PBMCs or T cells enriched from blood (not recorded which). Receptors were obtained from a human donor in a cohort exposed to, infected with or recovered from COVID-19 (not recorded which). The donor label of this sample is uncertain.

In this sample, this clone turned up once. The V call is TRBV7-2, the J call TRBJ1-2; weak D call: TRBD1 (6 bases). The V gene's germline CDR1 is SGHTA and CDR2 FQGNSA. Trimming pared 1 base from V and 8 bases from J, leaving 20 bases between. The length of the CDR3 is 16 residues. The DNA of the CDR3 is TGTGCCAGCAGCTTAGTCCTCGGACAGCCGGGGTGGGGCTACACCTTC. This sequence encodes CASSLVLGQPGWGYTF.

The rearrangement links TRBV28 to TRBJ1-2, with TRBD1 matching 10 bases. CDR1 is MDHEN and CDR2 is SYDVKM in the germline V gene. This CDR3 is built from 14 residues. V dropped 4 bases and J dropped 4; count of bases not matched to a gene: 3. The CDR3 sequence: CASSSGQGLYGYTF. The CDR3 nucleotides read TGTGCCAGCAGTTCGGGACAGGGGCTCTATGGCTACACCTTC.

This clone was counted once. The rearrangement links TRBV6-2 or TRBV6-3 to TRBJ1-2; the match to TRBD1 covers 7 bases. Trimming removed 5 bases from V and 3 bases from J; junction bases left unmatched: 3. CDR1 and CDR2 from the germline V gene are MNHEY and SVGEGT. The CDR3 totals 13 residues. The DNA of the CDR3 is TGTGCCAGCAGTAGGGACAGCTACTATGGCTACACCTTC. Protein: CASSRDSYYGYTF.

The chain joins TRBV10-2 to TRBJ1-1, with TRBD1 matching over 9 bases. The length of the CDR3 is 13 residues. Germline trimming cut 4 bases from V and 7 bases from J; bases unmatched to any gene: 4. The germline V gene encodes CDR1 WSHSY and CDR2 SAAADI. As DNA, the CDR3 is TGCGCCAGCAGTGCGGGACAGGGTCGTGAAGCTTTCTTT. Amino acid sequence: CASSAGQGREAFF.

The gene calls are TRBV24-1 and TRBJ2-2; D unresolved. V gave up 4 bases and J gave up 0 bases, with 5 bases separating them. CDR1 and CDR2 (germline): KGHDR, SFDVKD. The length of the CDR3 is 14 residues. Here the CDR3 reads CATSDVTNTGELFF. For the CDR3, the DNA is TGTGCCACCAGTGACGTAACGAACACCGGGGAGCTGTTTTTT.

In nucleotides, the CDR3 is TGCGCCAGCAGCGCGACAGGGAGGAACACTGAAGCTTTCTTT. Translated, it gives CASSATGRNTEAFF. J is TRBJ1-1 and V is TRBV5-1, with 7 nucleotides matching TRBD1. The CDR3 loop spans 14 amino acids. Germline V gene data show CDR1 as SGHRS and CDR2 as YFSETQ. With 4 bases clipped from V and 1 base from J, the junction kept 4 bases outside the gene matches.

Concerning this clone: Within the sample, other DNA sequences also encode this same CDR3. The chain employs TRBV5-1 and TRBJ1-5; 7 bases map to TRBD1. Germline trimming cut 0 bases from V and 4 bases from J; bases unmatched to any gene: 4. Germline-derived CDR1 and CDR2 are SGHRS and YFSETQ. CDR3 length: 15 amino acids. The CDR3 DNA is TGCGCCAGCAGCTTGGGGGCAGGGGGTAATCAGCCCCAGCATTTT. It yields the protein CASSLGAGGNQPQHF.

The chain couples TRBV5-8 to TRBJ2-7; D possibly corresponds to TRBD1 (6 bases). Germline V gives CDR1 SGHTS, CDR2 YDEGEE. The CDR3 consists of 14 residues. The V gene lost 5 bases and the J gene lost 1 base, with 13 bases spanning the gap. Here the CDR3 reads CASRFTGSSYEQYF. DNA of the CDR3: TGTGCCAGCAGATTTACAGGGTCTTCCTACGAGCAGTACTTC.

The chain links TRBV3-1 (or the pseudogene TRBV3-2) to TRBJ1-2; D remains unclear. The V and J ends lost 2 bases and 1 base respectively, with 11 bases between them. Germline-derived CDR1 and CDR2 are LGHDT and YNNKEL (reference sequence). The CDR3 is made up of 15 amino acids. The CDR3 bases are TGTGCCAGCAGCCAACCCATAGGGAGTAACTATGGCTACACCTTC. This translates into CASSQPIGSNYGYTF.

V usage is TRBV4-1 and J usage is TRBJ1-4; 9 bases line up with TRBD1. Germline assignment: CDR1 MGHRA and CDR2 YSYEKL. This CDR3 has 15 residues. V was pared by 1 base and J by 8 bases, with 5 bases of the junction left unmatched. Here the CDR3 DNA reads TGCGCCAGCAGCCAAGGGGGACAGGGAGGAGAAAAACTGTTTTTT. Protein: CASSQGGQGGEKLFF.

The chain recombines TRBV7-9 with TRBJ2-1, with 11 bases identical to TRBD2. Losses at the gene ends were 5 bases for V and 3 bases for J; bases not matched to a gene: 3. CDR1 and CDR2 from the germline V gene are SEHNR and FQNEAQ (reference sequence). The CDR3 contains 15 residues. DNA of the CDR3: TGTGCCAGCAGCCAAGGACTAGCGGGCTACAATGAGCAGTTCTTC. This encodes CASSQGLAGYNEQFF.

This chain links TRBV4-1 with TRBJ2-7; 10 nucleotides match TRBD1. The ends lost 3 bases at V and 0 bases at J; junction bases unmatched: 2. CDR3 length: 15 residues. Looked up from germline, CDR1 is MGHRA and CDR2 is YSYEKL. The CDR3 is CASSQGQGTSYEQYF. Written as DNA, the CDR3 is TGCGCCAGCAGCCAGGGACAGGGGACCTCCTACGAGCAGTACTTC.

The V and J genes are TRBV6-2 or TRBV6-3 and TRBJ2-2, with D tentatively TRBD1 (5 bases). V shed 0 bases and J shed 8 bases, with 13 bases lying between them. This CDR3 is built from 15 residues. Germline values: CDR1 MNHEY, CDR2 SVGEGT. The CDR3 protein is CASSYSMQGEGELFF. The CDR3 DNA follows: TGTGCCAGCAGTTACTCGATGCAGGGCGAGGGGGAGCTGTTTTTT.